This passage covers 27 T cell receptor beta chains from one sample sequenced in a study of blood T cell repertoires in COVID-19. Some clones are missing from TCRdb's copy, which holds only in-frame ones; the method was immunoSEQ multiplex PCR. The data contain about 200,000 clones, 86% of them singletons. The sample consisted of PBMCs or T cells enriched from blood (not recorded which). The source of these receptors is a woman aged 25 to 45 who had been exposed to COVID-19.

The chain joins TRBV30 to TRBJ2-6; no clear D. V lost 4 bases and J lost 0, with 13 bases in between. Germline loops: CDR1 GTSNPN, CDR2 SVGIG (reference sequence). CDR3 length: 16 residues. The chain's CDR3 is CAWIHSPRSGANVLTF. DNA for the CDR3: TGTGCCTGGATCCACAGCCCCCGCTCTGGGGCCAACGTCCTGACTTTC.

The J gene is TRBJ1-2, the V gene TRBV30; 12 bases are shared with TRBD1. Trimming took 4 bases from V and 5 from J; bases not matched to a gene: 14. The germline CDR1 and CDR2 sequences are GTSNPN and SVGIG (reference sequence). CDR3 size: 17 residues. The CDR3 sequence is CAWNPERGQGADYGYTF. Written as DNA, the CDR3 is TGTGCCTGGAATCCAGAGAGGGGACAGGGGGCCGATTATGGCTACACCTTC.

This sequence joins TRBV6-5 and TRBJ1-1, with TRBD1 as a possible D gene (5 bases). This CDR3 contains 14 residues. Germline V gene lookup returns CDR1 MNHEY and CDR2 SVGAGI. Trimming took off 5 bases at V and 5 bases at J, with 15 bases between the two ends. This chain's CDR3 is CASSRRGGWTEAFF. As DNA, the CDR3 is TGTGCCAGCAGTCGTCGGGGGGGGTGGACTGAAGCTTTCTTT.

The chain carries TRBV6-5 and TRBJ1-6; possibly TRBD1 for D (6 bases). CDR1 is MNHEY, CDR2 SVGAGI, per germline. This CDR3 contains 15 residues. Trimming shortened V by 0 bases and J by 6 bases, and 9 bases separated the two germline ends. CDR3: CASSYSGASNSPLHF. The CDR3 DNA follows: TGTGCCAGCAGTTACTCGGGGGCGAGTAATTCACCCCTCCACTTT.

This chain connects TRBV6-5 to TRBJ1-1, with D unresolved. With 6 bases removed from V and 5 bases from J, the gap between germline ends came to 13 bases. Germline-derived CDR1 and CDR2 are MNHEY and SVGAGI. CDR3 length equals 13 residues. CDR3 nucleotide sequence: TGTGCCAGCAGGGATAGGTCGGAGACTGAAGCTTTCTTT. Amino acids: CASRDRSETEAFF.

The rearrangement links TRBV12-5 to TRBJ2-1, with 7 bases lining up with TRBD2. Germline V gives CDR1 LGHNT, CDR2 FRNRAP. The CDR3 contains 15 residues. V was pared by 1 base and J by 7 bases, with 7 bases of the junction left unmatched. The CDR3 reads CASGLGGGTRNEQFF. The DNA of the CDR3 is TGTGCTAGTGGTTTGGGGGGGGGAACTCGGAATGAGCAGTTCTTC.

This clone has only one observation. The chain joins TRBV14 to TRBJ2-1; possibly TRBD2 for D (6 bases). This CDR3 has 13 amino acids. The V end was cut by 0 bases, the J end by 7 bases, with 7 bases between. In germline, CDR1 is SGHDN, CDR2 FVKESK. The CDR3: CASSQDAGNEQFF. The CDR3 region has the DNA TGTGCCAGCAGCCAAGATGCGGGGAATGAGCAGTTCTTC.

The chain links TRBV5-1 to TRBJ1-2, with 9 bases that match TRBD1. With V trimmed by 2 bases and J by 4 bases, 6 bases remained unmatched. Germline loops: CDR1 SGHRS, CDR2 YFSETQ. The CDR3 has 15 amino acids. CDR3 DNA: TGCGCCAGCAGCTTACCGGGACAGGGCGTCTATGGCTACACCTTC. Its translation is CASSLPGQGVYGYTF.

The CDR3 nucleotides read TGTGCCAGCAGCCACAACAGGGGAACGGGGGCAGATACGCAGTATTTT. As protein: CASSHNRGTGADTQYF. This chain links TRBV3-1 (or the pseudogene TRBV3-2) with TRBJ2-3; TRBD1 might be the D (7 bases). Trimming removed 3 bases at V and 4 bases at J, with 17 bases between. Germline CDR1 reads LGHDT; CDR2 reads YNNKEL (reference sequence). The CDR3 contains 16 residues.

V and J are TRBV27 and TRBJ1-5; TRBD1 might be the D (5 bases). The length of the CDR3 is 13 residues. Germline V lookup: CDR1 MNHEY, CDR2 SMNVEV (reference sequence). V was pared by 3 bases and J by 6 bases, with 9 bases between. CDR3 DNA sequence: TGTGCCAGCAGTTTCGGGGGAGGTCAGCCCCAGCATTTT. Protein sequence: CASSFGGGQPQHF.

The chain has TRBV11-2 and TRBJ2-1, with 13 positions matching TRBD2. V dropped 1 base and J dropped 6; count of bases not matched to a gene: 0. Germline V CDR1 and CDR2: SGHAT, FQNNGV. This CDR3 has 15 amino acids. CDR3 DNA sequence: TGTGCCAGCAGCTTAGGGACTAGCGGGGGCAATGAGCAGTTCTTC. Protein product: CASSLGTSGGNEQFF.

The CDR3 sequence: CASSLQTGMNTEAFF. CDR3 nucleotides: TGCGCCAGCAGCCTACAGACAGGGATGAACACTGAAGCTTTCTTT. The chain links TRBV5-1 to TRBJ1-1; TRBD1 matches 7 bases. Germline V lookup: CDR1 SGHRS, CDR2 YFSETQ. The trim removed 4 bases at V and 0 bases at J, leaving 6 bases unmatched. The CDR3 totals 15 residues. Looking up the rest from reference TRBV5-1 and TRBJ1-1 gives the full variable domain: KAGVTQTPRYLIKTRGQQVTLSCSPISGHRSVSWYQQTPGQGLQFLFEYFSETQRNKGNFPGRFSGRQFSNSRSEMNVSTLELGDSALYLCASSLQTGMNTEAFFGQGTRLTVV.

The chain uses TRBV3-1 (or the pseudogene TRBV3-2) and TRBJ1-6; D is possibly TRBD1 (5 bases). Deletions cut 3 bases from V and 7 bases from J, with 7 bases between. Germline V gene sequence: CDR1 LGHDT, CDR2 YNNKEL (reference sequence). The CDR3 sequence is 13 residues long. The CDR3 DNA follows: TGTGCCAGCAGCCAGAACAGGAATTCACCCCTCCACTTT. Translating gives CASSQNRNSPLHF.

CDR3 sequence: CASSTYYPNEQFF. CDR3 nucleotides: TGTGCCAGCAGTACCTACTACCCCAATGAGCAGTTCTTC. The V call is TRBV2, the J call TRBJ2-1; D uncertain. Trimming shortened V by 5 bases and J by 6 bases, and 11 bases separated the two germline ends. This CDR3 has 13 amino acids. Per germline, CDR1 SNHLY and CDR2 FYNNEI.

This clone occurred a few times. The rearrangement uses TRBV9 and TRBJ1-1; 8 bases are shared with TRBD1. Losses at the gene ends were 4 bases for V and 1 base for J; bases not matched to a gene: 3. The CDR3 has 14 amino acids. The germline CDR1 and CDR2 sequences are SGDLS and YYNGEE. For the CDR3, the DNA is TGTGCCAGCAGCCCAGGGACAGGGAACACTGAAGCTTTCTTT. It is translated as CASSPGTGNTEAFF.

The gene calls are TRBV6-5 and TRBJ2-7, with a tentative D call TRBD1 (5 bases). V was cut by 5 bases and J by 7 bases, with 15 bases left in between. The CDR3 contains 13 residues. CDR1 and CDR2 from the germline V gene are MNHEY and SVGAGI. The CDR3 DNA follows: TGTGCCAGCAGTCACCTTCAGGGTCGGGAGCAGTACTTC. Encoded protein: CASSHLQGREQYF.

The chain combines TRBV11-2 with TRBJ2-7; 11 nucleotides match TRBD1. The CDR3 loop spans 15 amino acids. Trimming at V came to 5 bases and at J to 1 base, leaving 4 bases not matched to a gene. The V gene's germline CDR1 is SGHAT and CDR2 FQNNGV. CDR3 coding DNA: TGTGCCAGCAGCATCCGGGACAGGGGGTCCTACGAGCAGTACTTC. Translated, it gives CASSIRDRGSYEQYF.

The CDR3 sequence is CASSLSGTSGNTIYF. The CDR3 bases are TGTGCCAGCAGTTTATCGGGGACATCTGGAAACACCATATATTTT. The chain couples TRBV27 to TRBJ1-3; TRBD1 is a possible D gene (6 bases). V lost 0 bases, J lost 1 base, and 7 bases lay in between. From germline, CDR1 is MNHEY and CDR2 SMNVEV (reference sequence). The CDR3 covers 15 residues.

The V call is TRBV9, the J call TRBJ2-7, with 7 bases matching TRBD1. V dropped 5 bases and J dropped 0; count of bases not matched to a gene: 5. The germline V gene has CDR1 SGDLS and CDR2 YYNGEE. This CDR3 is 14 amino acids long. The DNA of the CDR3 is TGTGCCAGCAGTGCAGGGGGAGTCTCCTACGAGCAGTACTTC. This codes for CASSAGGVSYEQYF.

The rearrangement uses TRBV28 and TRBJ1-3, with TRBD1 identical over 8 bases. V dropped 5 bases and J dropped 3; count of bases not matched to a gene: 18. This CDR3 has 19 residues. The germline CDR1 and CDR2 sequences are MDHEN and SYDVKM. The CDR3 protein is CASSAWTGLTPSLGNTIYF. In DNA form, the CDR3 reads TGTGCCAGCAGTGCGTGGACAGGGTTGACTCCCTCTCTTGGAAACACCATATATTTT.

The chain recombines TRBV6-6 with TRBJ1-5, with TRBD1 matching over 8 bases. After removal of 3 bases from V and 5 bases from J, the junction contained 3 bases not matched to a gene. CDR3 size: 14 residues. Germline V CDR1 and CDR2: MNHNY, SVGAGI (reference sequence). This CDR3 reads CASSYVQGDQPQHF. In nucleotides, the CDR3 is TGTGCCAGCAGTTATGTACAGGGGGATCAGCCCCAGCATTTT.

V and J are TRBV3-1 (or the pseudogene TRBV3-2) and TRBJ1-1; 7 bases fit TRBD1. Looked up from germline, CDR1 is LGHDT and CDR2 is YNNKEL (reference sequence). V shed 0 bases, J shed 7 bases, and the junction held 5 bases outside the gene matches. This CDR3 spans 14 amino acids. CDR3 sequence reads: CASSQEDRAGEAFF. For the CDR3, the DNA is TGTGCCAGCAGCCAAGAAGACAGGGCGGGTGAAGCTTTCTTT.

The V gene is TRBV15, the J gene TRBJ2-1, with D maybe TRBD2 (5 bases). Trimming left V 0 bases short and J 6 bases short, with 6 bases between. Germline CDR1 reads LNHNV; CDR2 reads YYDKDF (reference sequence). CDR3 size: 13 residues. CDR3 amino acids: CATSRDGGNEQFF. The CDR3 coding sequence is TGTGCCACCAGCAGAGATGGAGGCAATGAGCAGTTCTTC.

The chain recombines TRBV5-4 with TRBJ2-3, with 7 positions matching TRBD2. Germline V gives CDR1 SGHNT, CDR2 YYREEE (reference sequence). J lost 0 bases, V lost 0 bases, and 4 bases had no gene match. The CDR3 sequence is 16 residues long. This CDR3 reads CASSLDRGVSTDTQYF. The CDR3 DNA is TGTGCCAGCAGCTTGGACCGGGGGGTAAGCACAGATACGCAGTATTTT.

CDR3 nucleotides: TGTGCCAGTAAGGGGGTCGGGGAGCTGTTTTTT. Translating gives CASKGVGELFF. The rearrangement uses TRBV19 and TRBJ2-2; TRBD1 is a possible D gene (6 bases). CDR1 is LNHDA, CDR2 SQIVND, per germline (reference sequence). This CDR3 is 11 amino acids long. The ends were cut back, 7 bases at V and 7 bases at J, with 7 bases in the middle.

In regard to this clone: The junction departs from the called germline gene at one end, perhaps through a read error. The chain employs TRBV10-1 and TRBJ1-5, with D unclear. Germline V gene lookup returns CDR1 WNHNN and CDR2 SYGVQD (reference sequence). The CDR3 has 8 amino acids. The CDR3 nucleotides read TGCGCCAGCAGTGAGTCGACATTT. Its translation: CASSESTF.

This chain links TRBV10-3 with TRBJ2-3; 11 nucleotides match TRBD2. Germline CDR1 is ENHRY and CDR2 is SYGVKD. This CDR3 spans 15 amino acids. V gave up 10 bases and J gave up 4 bases; unmatched junction bases: 10. CDR3 protein: CATSGLSGGADTQYF. CDR3 nucleotide sequence: TGTGCCACCTCTGGCCTTAGCGGGGGGGCAGATACGCAGTATTTT.